This is a list of T cell receptor beta chains from one sample in a study of OX40 agonist ivuxolimab in advanced cancers. TCRdb's table, derived via immunoSEQ multiplex PCR, lists solely in-frame clones and lacks some. The data hold about 90,000 clones, with more than 80% observed a single time. The sample in question was CD4+ or CD8+ T cells sorted from blood, obtained in a trial of the OX40 agonist ivuxolimab. The receptor source for this set is an adult with an advanced solid tumor such as melanoma, head and neck, liver or kidney cancer. The conserved cysteine and the conserved F or W are not part of the CDR3 here. Fields, in order: CDR3 protein, V gene, clone size. Some rows mark clone size as missing; the rest say once, few, many or name a class of expanded clone.

cdr3_aa: ASRNYEQY
v_call: TRBV6-1
clone_size: -

cdr3_aa: ASSSGGGYTEAF
v_call: TRBV27
clone_size: -

cdr3_aa: ASSDWGALSYGYT
v_call: TRBV10-2
clone_size: -

cdr3_aa: ASSSPLLAVNTGELF
v_call: TRBV7-9
clone_size: -

cdr3_aa: AISEGGLASDTQY
v_call: TRBV10-3
clone_size: -

cdr3_aa: ASSTDRDTGELF
v_call: TRBV19
clone_size: -

cdr3_aa: ASSGGTGTGYYEQY
v_call: TRBV6-1
clone_size: -

cdr3_aa: ASSQAGGDREQY
v_call: TRBV4-1
clone_size: -

cdr3_aa: ASSLGRDSKNIQY
v_call: TRBV5-8
clone_size: -

cdr3_aa: ASITRTGTEAF
v_call: TRBV28
clone_size: -

cdr3_aa: ASSEYGVQETQY
v_call: TRBV25-1
clone_size: -

cdr3_aa: ASSEVWNTEAF
v_call: TRBV10-1
clone_size: -

cdr3_aa: ASTLNPGSNNEQF
v_call: TRBV27
clone_size: -

cdr3_aa: ASSDRVLQNNEQF
v_call: TRBV11-1
clone_size: -

cdr3_aa: ASSSRGTEAF
v_call: TRBV7-9
clone_size: -

cdr3_aa: ATLAVGGKHNEQF
v_call: TRBV15
clone_size: -

cdr3_aa: ASSSIAVQY
v_call: TRBV7-2
clone_size: -

cdr3_aa: ASSLQGARYNEQF
v_call: TRBV6-5
clone_size: once

cdr3_aa: ASSSGTSGYNEQF
v_call: TRBV27
clone_size: -

cdr3_aa: ASSASGLNNEQF
v_call: TRBV9
clone_size: -

cdr3_aa: ASSLFRNTEAF
v_call: TRBV27
clone_size: -

cdr3_aa: ASSVEPGTGGYNEQF
v_call: TRBV9
clone_size: -

cdr3_aa: ASSIEQGTNTEAF
v_call: TRBV19
clone_size: -

cdr3_aa: ASSRAVGVGSYEQY
v_call: TRBV5-6
clone_size: -

cdr3_aa: ASSLLTGGNEQF
v_call: TRBV11-1
clone_size: -

cdr3_aa: ASSQALWEGDGYT
v_call: TRBV4-1
clone_size: once

cdr3_aa: ASSTSGTGGTQY
v_call: TRBV7-7
clone_size: -

cdr3_aa: ASSFTQGGFGNEQF
v_call: TRBV27
clone_size: -

cdr3_aa: ASSFTREGAEQY
v_call: TRBV7-9
clone_size: -

cdr3_aa: SGETGTGNTIY
v_call: TRBV29-1
clone_size: -

cdr3_aa: SVENQREGAF
v_call: TRBV29-1
clone_size: -

cdr3_aa: ASSLTGGTEAF
v_call: TRBV7-9
clone_size: -

cdr3_aa: ASRLGTGGDYGYT
v_call: TRBV10-2
clone_size: -

cdr3_aa: ASSLAGGVTYEQY
v_call: TRBV7-8
clone_size: -

cdr3_aa: ASSVEDLQAGSQETQY
v_call: TRBV9
clone_size: -

cdr3_aa: ASSPSGGNYGYT
v_call: TRBV5-5
clone_size: -

cdr3_aa: ASSVSGVYYNEQF
v_call: TRBV9
clone_size: -

cdr3_aa: AISFSNYGYT
v_call: TRBV10-3
clone_size: -

cdr3_aa: ATSTVGGNYGYT
v_call: TRBV15
clone_size: -

cdr3_aa: ASSPGSSYEQY
v_call: TRBV19
clone_size: -

cdr3_aa: ASSAGQGEKLF
v_call: TRBV6-1
clone_size: -

cdr3_aa: ASSQEGGGEQY
v_call: TRBV4-1
clone_size: -

cdr3_aa: ASSALGVPSGANVLT
v_call: TRBV19
clone_size: -

cdr3_aa: ASSRVGEDTEAF
v_call: TRBV27
clone_size: -